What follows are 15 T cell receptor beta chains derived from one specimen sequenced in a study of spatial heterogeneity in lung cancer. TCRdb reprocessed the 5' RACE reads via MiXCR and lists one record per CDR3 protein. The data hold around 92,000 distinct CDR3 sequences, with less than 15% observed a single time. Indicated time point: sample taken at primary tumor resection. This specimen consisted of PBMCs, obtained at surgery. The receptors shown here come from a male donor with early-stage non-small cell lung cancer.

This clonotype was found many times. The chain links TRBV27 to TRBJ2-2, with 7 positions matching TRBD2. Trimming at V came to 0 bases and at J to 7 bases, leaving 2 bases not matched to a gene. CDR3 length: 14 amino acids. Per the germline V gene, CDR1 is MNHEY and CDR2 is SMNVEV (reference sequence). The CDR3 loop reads CASSLSQRGGELFF. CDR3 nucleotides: TGTGCCAGCAGTTTATCCCAGCGGGGCGGGGAGCTGTTTTTT.

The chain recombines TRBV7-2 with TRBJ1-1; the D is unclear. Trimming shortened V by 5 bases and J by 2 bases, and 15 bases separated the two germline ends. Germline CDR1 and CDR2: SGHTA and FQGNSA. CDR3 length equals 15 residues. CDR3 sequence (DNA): TGTGCCAGCAGCGGAATGACCAGAGCCAACACTGAAGCTTTCTTT. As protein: CASSGMTRANTEAFF.

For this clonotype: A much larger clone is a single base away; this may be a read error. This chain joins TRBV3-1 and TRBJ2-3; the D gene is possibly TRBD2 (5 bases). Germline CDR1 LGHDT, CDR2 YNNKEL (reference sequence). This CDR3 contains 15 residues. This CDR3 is CVSSQEVSATDTQYF. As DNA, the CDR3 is TGTGTCAGCAGCCAAGAAGTTAGCGCCACAGATACGCAGTATTTT.

This CDR3 is CASGTASDGDTQYF. DNA for the CDR3: TGTGCCAGTGGTACAGCTTCTGATGGAGATACGCAGTATTTT. This chain joins TRBV12-3 or TRBV12-4 and TRBJ2-3; D unclear. The CDR3 extends over 14 amino acids. Trimming cost V 9 bases and J 5 bases, with 18 bases left between them.

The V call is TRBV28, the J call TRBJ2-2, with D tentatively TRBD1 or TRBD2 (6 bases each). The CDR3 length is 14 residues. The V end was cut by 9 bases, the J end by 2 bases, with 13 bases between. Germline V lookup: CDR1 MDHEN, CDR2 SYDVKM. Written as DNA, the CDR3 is TGTGCCAGTAGAGGGGGGCCCAACACCGGGGAGCTGTTTTTT. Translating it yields CASRGGPNTGELFF. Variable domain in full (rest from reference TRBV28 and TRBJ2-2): DVKVTQSSRYLVKRTGEKVFLECVQDMDHENMFWYRQDPGLGLRLIYFSYDVKMKEKGDIPEGYSVSREKKERFSLILESASTNQTSMYLCASRGGPNTGELFFGEGSRLTVL.

CDR3 DNA sequence: TGCAGTGCTGGGGACATACGAAACACAGATACGCAGTATTTT. Translation: CSAGDIRNTDTQYF. J is TRBJ2-3 and V is TRBV20-1; possible D gene TRBD1, 6 bases. The CDR3 loop spans 14 amino acids. Germline V lookup: CDR1 DFQATT, CDR2 SNEGSKA (reference sequence). With 5 bases removed from V and 2 bases from J, the gap between germline ends came to 14 bases.

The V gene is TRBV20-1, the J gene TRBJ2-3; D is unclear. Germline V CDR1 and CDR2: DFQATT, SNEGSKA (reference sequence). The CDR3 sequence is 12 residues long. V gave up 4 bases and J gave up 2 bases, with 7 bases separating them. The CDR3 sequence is CSATYDTDTQYF. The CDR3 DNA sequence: TGCAGTGCTACCTACGACACAGATACGCAGTATTTT.

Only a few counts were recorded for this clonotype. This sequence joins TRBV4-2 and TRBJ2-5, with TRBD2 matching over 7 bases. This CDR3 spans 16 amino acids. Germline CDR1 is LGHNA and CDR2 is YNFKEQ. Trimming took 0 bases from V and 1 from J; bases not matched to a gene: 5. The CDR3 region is CASSQDWGRAQETQYF. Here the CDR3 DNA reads TGTGCCAGCAGCCAAGATTGGGGGAGGGCCCAAGAGACCCAGTACTTC.

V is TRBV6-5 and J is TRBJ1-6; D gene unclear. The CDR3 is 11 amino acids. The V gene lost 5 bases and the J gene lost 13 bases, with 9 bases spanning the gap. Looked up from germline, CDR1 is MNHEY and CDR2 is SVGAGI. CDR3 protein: CASSQLGPLHF. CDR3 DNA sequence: TGTGCCAGCAGTCAACTGGGGCCCCTCCACTTT.

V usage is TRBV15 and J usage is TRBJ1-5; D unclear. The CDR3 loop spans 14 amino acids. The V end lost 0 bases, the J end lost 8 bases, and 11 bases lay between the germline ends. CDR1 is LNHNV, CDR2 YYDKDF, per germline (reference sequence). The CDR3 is CATSRDRGAEPQHF. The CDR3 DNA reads TGTGCCACCAGCAGAGATCGGGGAGCGGAGCCCCAGCATTTT.

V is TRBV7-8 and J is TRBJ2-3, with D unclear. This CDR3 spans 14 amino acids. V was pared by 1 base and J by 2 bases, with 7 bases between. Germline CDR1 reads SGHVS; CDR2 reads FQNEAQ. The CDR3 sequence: CASSLGATTDTQYF. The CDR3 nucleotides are TGTGCCAGCAGCTTAGGGGCCACCACAGATACGCAGTATTTT.

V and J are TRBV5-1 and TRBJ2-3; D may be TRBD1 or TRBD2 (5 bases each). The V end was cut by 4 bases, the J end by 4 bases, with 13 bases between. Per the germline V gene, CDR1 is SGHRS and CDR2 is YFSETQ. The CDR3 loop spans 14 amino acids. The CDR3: CASSTGPVSDTQYF. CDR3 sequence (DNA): TGCGCCAGCAGCACGGGACCCGTGTCAGATACGCAGTATTTT.

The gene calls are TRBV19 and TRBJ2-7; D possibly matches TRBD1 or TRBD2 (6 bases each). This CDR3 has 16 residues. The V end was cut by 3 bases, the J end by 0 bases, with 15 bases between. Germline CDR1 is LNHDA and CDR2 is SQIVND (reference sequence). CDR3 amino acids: CASSISTGASSYEQYF. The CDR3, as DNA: TGTGCCAGTAGTATTAGCACGGGGGCCAGCTCCTACGAGCAGTACTTC.

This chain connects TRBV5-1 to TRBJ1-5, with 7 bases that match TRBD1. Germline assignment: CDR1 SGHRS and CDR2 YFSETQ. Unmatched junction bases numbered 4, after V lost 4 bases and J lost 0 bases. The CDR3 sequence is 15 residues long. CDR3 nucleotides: TGCGCCAGCAGCGTCGGGACAGTTAGCAATCAGCCCCAGCATTTT. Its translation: CASSVGTVSNQPQHF.

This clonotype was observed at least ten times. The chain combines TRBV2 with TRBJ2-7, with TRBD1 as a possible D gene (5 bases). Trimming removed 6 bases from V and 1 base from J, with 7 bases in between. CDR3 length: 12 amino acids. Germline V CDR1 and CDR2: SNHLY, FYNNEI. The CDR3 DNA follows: TGTGCCAGCAGACAGGTATCCTACGAGCAGTACTTC. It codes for CASRQVSYEQYF.